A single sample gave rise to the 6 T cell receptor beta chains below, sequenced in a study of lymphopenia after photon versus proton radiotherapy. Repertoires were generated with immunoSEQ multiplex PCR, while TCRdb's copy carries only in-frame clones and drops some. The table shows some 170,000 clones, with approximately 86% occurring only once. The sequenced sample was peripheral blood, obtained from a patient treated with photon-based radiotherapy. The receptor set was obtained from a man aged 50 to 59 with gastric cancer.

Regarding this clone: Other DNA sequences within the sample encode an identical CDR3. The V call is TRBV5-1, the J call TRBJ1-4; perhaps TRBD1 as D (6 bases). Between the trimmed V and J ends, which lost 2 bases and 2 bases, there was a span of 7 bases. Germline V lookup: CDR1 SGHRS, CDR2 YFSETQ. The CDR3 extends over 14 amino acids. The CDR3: CASSFQGTNEKLFF. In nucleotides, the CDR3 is TGCGCCAGCAGCTTTCAGGGGACTAATGAAAAACTGTTTTTT.

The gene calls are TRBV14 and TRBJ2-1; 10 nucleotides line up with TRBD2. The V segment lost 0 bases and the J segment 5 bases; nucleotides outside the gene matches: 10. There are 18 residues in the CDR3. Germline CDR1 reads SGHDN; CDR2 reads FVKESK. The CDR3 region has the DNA TGTGCCAGCAGCCAAGATCAGGGTCGGCTAGCGGGAGACAATGAGCAGTTCTTC. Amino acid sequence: CASSQDQGRLAGDNEQFF.

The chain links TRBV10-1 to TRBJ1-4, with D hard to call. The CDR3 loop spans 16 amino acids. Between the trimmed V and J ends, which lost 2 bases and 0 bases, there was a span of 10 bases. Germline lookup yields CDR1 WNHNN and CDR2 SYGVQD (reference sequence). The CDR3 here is CASSEGLLATNEKLFF. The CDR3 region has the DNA TGCGCCAGCAGTGAGGGTCTACTTGCAACTAATGAAAAACTGTTTTTT.

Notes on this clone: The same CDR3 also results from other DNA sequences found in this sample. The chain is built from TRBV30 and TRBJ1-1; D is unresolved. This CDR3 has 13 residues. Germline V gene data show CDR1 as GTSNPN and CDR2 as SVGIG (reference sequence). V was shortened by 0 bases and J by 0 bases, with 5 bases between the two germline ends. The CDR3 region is CAWSVRLNTEAFF. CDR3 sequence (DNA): TGTGCCTGGAGTGTACGTCTGAACACTGAAGCTTTCTTT.

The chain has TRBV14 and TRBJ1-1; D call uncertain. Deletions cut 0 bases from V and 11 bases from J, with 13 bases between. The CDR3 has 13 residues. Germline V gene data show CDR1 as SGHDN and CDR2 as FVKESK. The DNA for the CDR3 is TGTGCCAGCAGCCAAGACAGTTTACGGAGGGCTTTCTTT. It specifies CASSQDSLRRAFF.

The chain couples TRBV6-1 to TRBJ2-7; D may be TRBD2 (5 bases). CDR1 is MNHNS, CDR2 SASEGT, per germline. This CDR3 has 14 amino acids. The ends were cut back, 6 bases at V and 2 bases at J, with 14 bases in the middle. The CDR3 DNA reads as TGTGCCAGCAGACCAGGAGGCCCTGCCTACGAGCAGTACTTC. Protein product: CASRPGGPAYEQYF.